These 13 T cell receptor beta chains came from one sample sequenced in a study of cytomegalovirus exposure and HLA in healthy donors. PCR employed 60 Vbeta and 13 Jbeta primers. This table comes from immunoSEQ multiplex PCR, and its TCRdb copy is limited to in-frame clones, with some not included. Counted here are around 100,000 clones, around 77% occurring once; the ten biggest clones make up under 20%. The sample was PBMCs. The source of these receptors is a woman aged 55-70 years in good health and CMV-seropositive.

The rearrangement joins TRBV6-6 to TRBJ2-7; TRBD1 agrees at 7 bases. The trim removed 0 bases at V and 3 bases at J, leaving 8 bases unmatched. From germline, CDR1 is MNHNY and CDR2 SVGAGI (reference sequence). The CDR3 contains 16 residues. CDR3 region: CASSYSSPGQNYEQYF. As DNA, the CDR3 is TGTGCCAGCAGTTACTCTTCCCCGGGACAGAACTACGAGCAGTACTTC.

This clone was counted once. This sequence joins TRBV6-5 and TRBJ2-1; D gene ambiguous. V lost 4 bases and J lost 3, with 4 bases in between. This CDR3 has 12 amino acids. Germline CDR1 is MNHEY and CDR2 is SVGAGI. The DNA of the CDR3 is TGTGCCAGCAGTTCCGGCTACAATGAGCAGTTCTTC. Its translation: CASSSGYNEQFF.

V is TRBV5-1 and J is TRBJ1-5; a weak D match, TRBD1 (5 bases). The CDR3 runs to 16 residues. Germline V gives CDR1 SGHRS, CDR2 YFSETQ. Trimming pared 0 bases from V and 0 bases from J, leaving 10 bases between. The CDR3 is CASSLGGSYSNQPQHF. The DNA for the CDR3 is TGCGCCAGCAGCTTGGGGGGCAGCTATAGCAATCAGCCCCAGCATTTT.

The chain combines TRBV27 with TRBJ2-1; 10 bases line up with TRBD2. This CDR3 has 14 residues. J lost 8 bases, V lost 6 bases, and 7 bases had no gene match. Germline CDR1 reads MNHEY; CDR2 reads SMNVEV (reference sequence). This chain's CDR3 is CASSPGLAVYEQFF. The CDR3 DNA reads TGTGCCAGCAGCCCCGGACTAGCGGTCTATGAGCAGTTCTTC.

The chain links TRBV10-2 to TRBJ2-7, with 9 bases lining up with TRBD1. This CDR3 has 13 amino acids. The germline V gene has CDR1 WSHSY and CDR2 SAAADI. The V segment lost 5 bases and the J segment 7 bases; nucleotides outside the gene matches: 6. The CDR3 here is CASSLGQGGEQYF. The CDR3 DNA follows: TGCGCCAGCAGTCTGGGACAGGGTGGGGAGCAGTACTTC.

V is TRBV18 and J is TRBJ2-3; D gene unclear. V was pared by 3 bases and J by 1 base, with 8 bases between. There are 14 residues in the CDR3. The germline V gene has CDR1 KGHSH and CDR2 LQKENI. The CDR3 DNA follows: TGTGCCAGCTCACCCCCCCCCGGCACAGATACGCAGTATTTT. It translates to CASSPPPGTDTQYF.

This clone was observed a single time. J is TRBJ2-1 and V is TRBV27, with 7 bases that match TRBD2. With V trimmed by 5 bases and J by 3 bases, 4 bases remained unmatched. This CDR3 is built from 14 residues. Germline values: CDR1 MNHEY, CDR2 SMNVEV (reference sequence). The CDR3 sequence is CASSVWGGYNEQFF. In nucleotides, the CDR3 is TGTGCCAGCAGTGTGTGGGGGGGCTACAATGAGCAGTTCTTC.

This sequence joins TRBV28 and TRBJ2-1; TRBD2 might be the D (6 bases). This CDR3 is built from 17 residues. Germline CDR1 and CDR2: MDHEN and SYDVKM. Trimming left V 6 bases short and J 2 bases short, with 20 bases between. CDR3: CASRDPYGRGTYNEQFF. In DNA form, the CDR3 reads TGTGCCAGCAGAGACCCCTATGGGCGGGGAACCTACAATGAGCAGTTCTTC.

The chain combines TRBV2 with TRBJ1-2, with 11 bases matching TRBD1. J lost 5 bases, V lost 6 bases, and 5 bases had no gene match. CDR3 length equals 14 residues. Germline CDR1 reads SNHLY; CDR2 reads FYNNEI. The CDR3 DNA reads as TGTGCCAGCAGCGGACAGGGGGCAGAGTATGGCTACACCTTC. It yields the protein CASSGQGAEYGYTF.

In its sample, this clone was seen a few times. The rearrangement links TRBV7-9 to TRBJ1-2, with 12 bases fitting TRBD1. This CDR3 has 15 amino acids. From germline, CDR1 is SEHNR and CDR2 FQNEAQ (reference sequence). The V gene end was trimmed by 5 bases and the J gene end by 8 bases; junction bases not matched to a gene: 9. CDR3 nucleotide sequence: TGTGCCAGCAGCATACCGGGACAGGGGGCGAAAGGCTACACCTTC. The encoded protein is CASSIPGQGAKGYTF.

The chain combines TRBV6-5 with TRBJ2-2, with 7 positions matching TRBD1. The CDR3 length is 14 residues. Germline lookup yields CDR1 MNHEY and CDR2 SVGAGI. Trimming cost V 6 bases and J 4 bases; bases outside gene matches: 5. DNA of the CDR3: TGTGCCAGCAGCTGGACAGGAACCACCGGGGAGCTGTTTTTT. Translated, it gives CASSWTGTTGELFF.

The rearrangement joins TRBV29-1 to TRBJ2-7, with 11 positions matching TRBD1. The V and J ends lost 5 bases and 5 bases, in that order; junction bases with no gene match: 14. Germline V lookup: CDR1 SQVTM, CDR2 ANQGSEA. The CDR3 has 16 residues. In DNA, the CDR3 is TGCAGCGTTCGACAGTGGACAGGGGGCTACACGGACGAGCAGTACTTC. Its translation is CSVRQWTGGYTDEQYF.

About this clone: The junction and the germline gene differ at one end; a read error may be behind it. The J gene is TRBJ2-2, the V gene TRBV5-1; 12 nucleotides agree with TRBD1. The germline gives CDR1 SGHRS, CDR2 YFSETQ. CDR3 length: 14 amino acids. The chain's CDR3 is CASCPGQGAGELLF. CDR3 in DNA: TGCGCCAGCTGTCCGGGACAGGGGGCCGGGGAGCTGCTTTTT.